This entry features one TCR beta chain sequence. Its antigen is unknown. The data belong to a study of Tregs in tolerant kidney transplant recipients. CDR1 and CDR2 from the germline V gene are MGHRA and YSYEKL. The V segment lost 2 bases and the J segment 7 bases; nucleotides outside the gene matches: 7. This CDR3 is 15 amino acids long. Findings and limits, study-wide: Findings come from small patient numbers and require larger validation. Antigen-driven expansion was suggested because donor-specific Tregs expanded more than all Tregs in tolerant patients. This study did not directly address biological reproducibility.

TCRdb keeps only in-frame clones here, not all; method: immunoSEQ multiplex PCR. This table has fewer than 95,000 clones, 93% appearing once. Mixed chimerism was transient after nonmyeloablative marrow transplants from related graft donors. Thawed PBMCs were FACS-sorted into unstimulated CD4+CD25+CD127- regulatory T cells, CD4+CD25- non-regulatory cells, CD4 and CD8 cells. This chain links TRBV4-1 with TRBJ1-5, with 8 bases aligning to TRBD1. The source was CD4+ T cells from blood (PBMCs), collected 12 months after the transplant. This TCR derives from a human patient who received a combined kidney and bone marrow transplant. A subset of T cells may come from the graft donor. The CDR3, as DNA: TGCGCCAGCAGCCAACCGGGACAGGTAGAACAGCCCCAGCATTTT. This sequence encodes CASSQPGQVEQPQHF.